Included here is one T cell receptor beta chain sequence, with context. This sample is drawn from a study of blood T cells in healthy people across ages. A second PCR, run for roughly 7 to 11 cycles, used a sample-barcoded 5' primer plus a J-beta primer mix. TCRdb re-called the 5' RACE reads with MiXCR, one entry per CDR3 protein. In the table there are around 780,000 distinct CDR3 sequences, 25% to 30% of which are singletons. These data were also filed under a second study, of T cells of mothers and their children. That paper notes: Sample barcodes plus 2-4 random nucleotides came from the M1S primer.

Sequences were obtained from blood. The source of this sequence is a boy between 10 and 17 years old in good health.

The CDR3 sequence: CASSYSGTGANVLTF. In DNA form, the CDR3 reads TGTGCCAGCAGTTACTCGGGTACTGGGGCCAACGTCCTGACTTTC. The rearrangement links TRBV6-5 to TRBJ2-6, with D unclear. V lost 0 bases and J 2 bases, leaving 5 bases between the germline ends. The length of the CDR3 is 15 residues. Germline V gene lookup returns CDR1 MNHEY and CDR2 SVGAGI.